This T cell receptor beta chain was documented in a study of T cell responses to AZD1222 COVID-19 vaccine. General observations from the study: Among the donors, most were white British and more were female, and clonal diversity was possibly underestimated.

About this clone itself: Its antigen is as yet unknown.

Measured with immunoSEQ multiplex PCR; TCRdb has only the in-frame clones, and not every one. The table shows approximately 180,000 clones, with roughly 88% occurring only once. The material was peripheral blood, obtained on day 0 of AZD1222 vaccination. The TCR was taken from an adult in good health.

CDR3 coding DNA: TGTGCCAGCAGCGTAGAGGGACGCAGCACAGATACGCAGTATTTT. Amino acid sequence: CASSVEGRSTDTQYF. The V and J genes are TRBV9 and TRBJ2-3, with D possibly called TRBD1 or TRBD2 (5 bases each). With 0 bases removed from V and 0 bases from J, the gap between germline ends came to 8 bases. The CDR3 extends over 15 amino acids. Germline V gene sequence: CDR1 SGDLS, CDR2 YYNGEE.